This TCR beta chain emerged from a study of blood T cell repertoires in COVID-19. Turning to the study itself: Whether acute or convalescent, the COVID-19 samples came from the United States, Italy and Spain.

Trimming removed 3 bases at V and 1 base at J, with 6 bases between. The CDR3 is 13 amino acids. Germline V gives CDR1 SEHNR, CDR2 FQNEAQ (reference sequence). Methods used by the authors: Scientists estimated how many nucleated cells there were by amplifying reference gene primers. Here immunoSEQ multiplex PCR was the method, and the copy in TCRdb shows in-frame clones only, minus some. That table is the source of V, J and clone size, and D and trimming were worked out from the DNA. This table holds about 81,000 clones, roughly four fifths found once. This sequence originates from a human donor in a cohort sampled during active COVID-19. Input material: peripheral blood. The chain links TRBV7-9 to TRBJ1-1; D not resolved. This CDR3 is CASSLRSNTEAFF. The CDR3 DNA reads TGTGCCAGCAGCTTGAGATCGAACACTGAAGCTTTCTTT.